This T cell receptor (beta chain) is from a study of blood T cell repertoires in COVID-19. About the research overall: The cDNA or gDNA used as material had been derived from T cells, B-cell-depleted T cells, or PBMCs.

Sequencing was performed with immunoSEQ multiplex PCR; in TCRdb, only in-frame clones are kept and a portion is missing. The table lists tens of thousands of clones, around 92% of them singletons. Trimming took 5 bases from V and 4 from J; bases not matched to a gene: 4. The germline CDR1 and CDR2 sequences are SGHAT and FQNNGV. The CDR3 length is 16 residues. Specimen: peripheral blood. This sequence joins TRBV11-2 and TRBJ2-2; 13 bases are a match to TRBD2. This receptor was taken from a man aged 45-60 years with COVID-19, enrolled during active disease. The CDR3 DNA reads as TGTGCCAGCAGCCCGGGACTAGCGGGGACCACCGGGGAGCTGTTTTTT. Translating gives CASSPGLAGTTGELFF.